This passage covers 29 T cell receptor beta chains from one sample sequenced in a study of cytomegalovirus exposure and HLA in healthy donors. Researchers ran the PCR with 60 Vbeta and 13 Jbeta primers. TCRdb's table, derived via immunoSEQ multiplex PCR, lists solely in-frame clones and lacks some. Counted here are 170,000 or so clones, 84% occurring once; the ten biggest clones make up around 4.8%. Input material: PBMCs. These receptors all come from a girl aged 10-17 years in good health and CMV-seropositive.

The V and J genes are TRBV7-9 and TRBJ2-1; TRBD2 matches 9 bases. The ends lost 6 bases at V and 7 bases at J; junction bases unmatched: 4. Germline loops: CDR1 SEHNR, CDR2 FQNEAQ (reference sequence). The CDR3 runs 13 residues. For the CDR3, the DNA is TGTGCCAGCAGTCCTAGCGGGGTTAATGAGCAGTTCTTC. As protein: CASSPSGVNEQFF.

The chain joins TRBV25-1 to TRBJ1-1; D is uncertain. CDR3 size: 12 residues. Germline V gene sequence: CDR1 MGHDK, CDR2 SYGVNS. The germline V and J ends were trimmed by 4 bases and 3 bases, with 6 bases remaining between them. CDR3 region: CASSAPDTEAFF. The CDR3 DNA follows: TGTGCCAGCAGTGCCCCGGACACTGAAGCTTTCTTT.

The chain links TRBV29-1 to TRBJ1-2; D might be TRBD1 (6 bases). Germline V lookup: CDR1 SQVTM, CDR2 ANQGSEA. Trimming cost V 6 bases and J 6 bases, with 23 bases left between them. This CDR3 is 15 amino acids long. The CDR3 DNA is TGCAGCGTCGGGAGGAGGGACAAACAGTACCATGGCTACACCTTC. Protein product: CSVGRRDKQYHGYTF.

V and J are TRBV5-1 and TRBJ2-7; D unresolved. Trimming left V 5 bases short and J 3 bases short, with 12 bases between. CDR3 length: 13 residues. Germline V gives CDR1 SGHRS, CDR2 YFSETQ. CDR3 in amino acids: CASRRHRIYEQYF. CDR3 nucleotide sequence: TGCGCCAGCAGGAGACACAGAATCTACGAGCAGTACTTC. Together with reference TRBV5-1 and TRBJ2-7, the CDR3 gives the full variable domain: KAGVTQTPRYLIKTRGQQVTLSCSPISGHRSVSWYQQTPGQGLQFLFEYFSETQRNKGNFPGRFSGRQFSNSRSEMNVSTLELGDSALYLCASRRHRIYEQYFGPGTRLTVT.

The chain has TRBV6-1 and TRBJ1-3; 8 bases agree with TRBD1. The length of the CDR3 is 15 residues. V dropped 5 bases and J dropped 4; count of bases not matched to a gene: 7. Germline V gives CDR1 MNHNS, CDR2 SASEGT. The CDR3 reads CASSFGQGGGNTIYF. CDR3 coding DNA: TGTGCCAGCAGTTTCGGACAGGGCGGAGGAAACACCATATATTTT.

V and J are TRBV5-1 and TRBJ1-1; 11 nucleotides line up with TRBD1. CDR3 length equals 14 residues. Germline V gives CDR1 SGHRS, CDR2 YFSETQ. Losses at the gene ends were 4 bases for V and 4 bases for J; bases not matched to a gene: 3. CDR3 sequence (DNA): TGCGCCAGCAGCCTCGGGACAGGGGGCACTGAAGCTTTCTTT. Translated, it gives CASSLGTGGTEAFF.

The genes are TRBV9 and TRBJ1-3, with D tentatively TRBD1 (6 bases). CDR3 length: 14 residues. Per the germline V gene, CDR1 is SGDLS and CDR2 is YYNGEE. V lost 3 bases and J 4 bases, leaving 11 bases between the germline ends. The CDR3 sequence: CASSATGYGNTIYF. CDR3 coding DNA: TGTGCCAGCAGCGCCACAGGGTACGGAAACACCATATATTTT.

The sample holds a few counts of this clone. V is TRBV6-5 and J is TRBJ2-3; 9 positions match TRBD2. The V and J ends lost 6 bases and 4 bases, in that order; junction bases with no gene match: 5. Germline V lookup: CDR1 MNHEY, CDR2 SVGAGI. The CDR3 is made up of 14 amino acids. In DNA, the CDR3 is TGTGCCAGCAGGATTGGACTAGCGCCAGATACGCAGTATTTT. The encoded protein is CASRIGLAPDTQYF.

The J gene is TRBJ2-2, the V gene TRBV18, with 8 positions matching TRBD2. Trimming removed 2 bases from V and 3 bases from J; junction bases left unmatched: 2. Germline values: CDR1 KGHSH, CDR2 LQKENI. The CDR3 contains 15 residues. This chain's CDR3 is CASSPFGGDTGELFF. Here the CDR3 DNA reads TGTGCCAGCTCACCATTCGGGGGGGACACCGGGGAGCTGTTTTTT.

The chain recombines TRBV18 with TRBJ2-7; maybe TRBD2 (5 bases). From germline, CDR1 is KGHSH and CDR2 LQKENI. The CDR3 length is 13 residues. The V gene lost 6 bases and the J gene lost 3 bases, with 12 bases spanning the gap. CDR3 in amino acids: CASSLADNYEQYF. The CDR3 DNA reads as TGTGCCAGCTCGCTAGCAGATAACTACGAGCAGTACTTC.

The chain links TRBV5-1 to TRBJ1-1, with D possibly TRBD1 on 5 matching bases. With 1 base removed from V and 5 bases from J, the gap between germline ends came to 15 bases. The germline gives CDR1 SGHRS, CDR2 YFSETQ. The CDR3 is made up of 15 amino acids. The chain's CDR3 is CASSLPDGGRTEAFF. CDR3 DNA: TGCGCCAGCAGCTTGCCTGACGGGGGAAGGACTGAAGCTTTCTTT.

The rearrangement uses TRBV6-5 and TRBJ1-2; 8 nucleotides agree with TRBD1. The CDR3 covers 15 residues. Germline assignment: CDR1 MNHEY and CDR2 SVGAGI. J was trimmed by 4 bases and V by 6 bases; bases with no gene match: 10. CDR3 sequence: CASSLPGQGVYGYTF. Here the CDR3 DNA reads TGTGCCAGCAGCCTTCCAGGACAGGGCGTCTATGGCTACACCTTC.

This chain uses TRBV5-4 with TRBJ1-2, with 7 bases lining up with TRBD1. CDR1 and CDR2 from the germline V gene are SGHNT and YYREEE (reference sequence). The CDR3 runs to 14 residues. The junction had 2 bases not matched to a gene; V was cut back by 0 bases and J by 3 bases. The CDR3 reads CASSLGDRDYGYTF. For the CDR3, the DNA is TGTGCCAGCAGCTTGGGAGACAGGGACTATGGCTACACCTTC.

This sequence joins TRBV6-6 and TRBJ1-2, with TRBD1 matching over 8 bases. This CDR3 has 11 residues. V lost 6 bases and J lost 7; bases outside the gene matches: 1. Germline V gene data show CDR1 as MNHNY and CDR2 as SVGAGI (reference sequence). This chain's CDR3 is CASRQGVGYTF. DNA of the CDR3: TGTGCCAGCAGACAGGGGGTTGGCTACACCTTC.

For this clone: The junction departs from germline at one end; a sequencing error may be responsible. The rearrangement links TRBV18 to TRBJ2-7; possible D gene TRBD2, 5 bases. The CDR3 is 13 amino acids. Germline loops: CDR1 KGHSH, CDR2 LQKENI. In DNA, the CDR3 is TGTGCCAGCTCTCGGCTGGACTCCAACGAGCAGTACTTC. Its translation: CASSRLDSNEQYF.

The chain links TRBV5-8 to TRBJ1-1, with D possibly being TRBD1 (6 bases). This CDR3 has 17 residues. The V and J ends lost 4 bases and 0 bases respectively, with 19 bases between them. Germline V gene sequence: CDR1 SGHTS, CDR2 YDEGEE. The CDR3 spells CASSLTRDRHLNTEAFF. DNA of the CDR3: TGTGCCAGCAGCCTGACCCGTGACAGGCACTTGAACACTGAAGCTTTCTTT.

The J gene is TRBJ1-2, the V gene TRBV19; 7 nucleotides align to TRBD1. Unmatched junction bases numbered 5, after V lost 5 bases and J lost 8 bases. This CDR3 region has 12 residues. Germline CDR1 is LNHDA and CDR2 is SQIVND (reference sequence). The CDR3 nucleotides read TGTGCCAGTAGTTGGGGGACAGTCGGCTACACCTTC. Protein sequence: CASSWGTVGYTF.

This chain uses TRBV5-1 with TRBJ2-3; 7 bases are shared with TRBD1. Trimming cost V 4 bases and J 2 bases; bases outside gene matches: 10. Germline V gives CDR1 SGHRS, CDR2 YFSETQ. The CDR3 contains 16 residues. DNA for the CDR3: TGCGCCAGCAGCCCTACAGGGGATCGGTCCACAGATACGCAGTATTTT. It yields the protein CASSPTGDRSTDTQYF.

V gene TRBV25-1 combines with J gene TRBJ2-4, with 7 bases lining up with TRBD2. Looked up from germline, CDR1 is MGHDK and CDR2 is SYGVNS. The CDR3 contains 15 residues. J gave up 1 base and V 8 bases, and 8 bases lay outside the gene matches. The CDR3: CASFGGCPAKNIQYF. CDR3 sequence (DNA): TGTGCCAGCTTCGGGGGGTGCCCCGCCAAAAACATTCAGTACTTC.

This chain uses TRBV6-1 with TRBJ2-1, with 8 bases aligning to TRBD2. Losses at the gene ends were 4 bases for V and 3 bases for J; bases not matched to a gene: 8. This CDR3 has 16 amino acids. The germline CDR1 and CDR2 sequences are MNHNS and SASEGT. CDR3 region: CASSGGNGGDYNEQFF. The DNA of the CDR3 is TGTGCCAGCAGTGGGGGTAACGGGGGGGACTACAATGAGCAGTTCTTC.

The rearrangement links TRBV6-1 to TRBJ1-6; possibly TRBD1 for D (6 bases). Trimming pared 2 bases from V and 9 bases from J, leaving 14 bases between. This CDR3 contains 15 residues. CDR1 and CDR2 from the germline V gene are MNHNS and SASEGT. The CDR3 DNA follows: TGTGCCAGCAGTGAAACCCATCAGGGGCGTTCACCCCTCCACTTT. It specifies CASSETHQGRSPLHF.

The J gene is TRBJ1-4, the V gene TRBV27, with 8 bases identical to TRBD1. V trimming: 5 bases; J trimming: 8 bases; junction bases outside the gene matches: 10. In germline, CDR1 is MNHEY, CDR2 SMNVEV (reference sequence). This CDR3 has 15 residues. In DNA, the CDR3 is TGTGCCAGCAGTCCGTTACAGGGGGGTTACGAAAAACTGTTTTTT. Protein sequence: CASSPLQGGYEKLFF.

The chain combines TRBV7-9 with TRBJ1-1; the D gene is possibly TRBD1 (5 bases). Germline CDR1 and CDR2: SEHNR and FQNEAQ (reference sequence). Trimming took off 5 bases at V and 1 base at J, with 14 bases between the two ends. CDR3 length: 15 residues. The chain's CDR3 is CASSTQDLRNTEAFF. CDR3 DNA: TGTGCCAGCAGCACACAGGACCTTCGGAACACTGAAGCTTTCTTT. Variable domain in full (rest from reference TRBV7-9 and TRBJ1-1): DTGVSQNPRHKITKRGQNVTFRCDPISEHNRLYWYRQTLGQGPEFLTYFQNEAQLEKSRLLSDRFSAERPKGSFSTLEIQRTEQGDSAMYLCASSTQDLRNTEAFFGQGTRLTVV.

The chain recombines TRBV2 with TRBJ2-7; unclear D gene. Germline values: CDR1 SNHLY, CDR2 FYNNEI. V was clipped by 0 bases and J by 7 bases, with 7 bases between them. The CDR3 totals 12 residues. CDR3 sequence (DNA): TGTGCCAGCAGTGAAGCGCTTCGGGAGCAGTACTTC. As protein: CASSEALREQYF.

The chain uses TRBV9 and TRBJ1-3, with a possible D match to TRBD1 (6 bases). This CDR3 has 16 amino acids. Germline values: CDR1 SGDLS, CDR2 YYNGEE. With 3 bases removed from V and 0 bases from J, the gap between germline ends came to 13 bases. The CDR3 nucleotides are TGTGCCAGCAGCGAAGGCAGGGGAAGCTCTGGAAACACCATATATTTT. Residues: CASSEGRGSSGNTIYF.

This clone was recorded only once. The chain has TRBV7-6 and TRBJ1-1, with D unresolved. This CDR3 spans 14 amino acids. Trimming took 7 bases from V and 3 from J, leaving 15 bases between them. Germline V gives CDR1 SGHVS, CDR2 FNYEAQ. DNA of the CDR3: TGTGCCAGCACCCCCCGCGGCAGTCACACTGAAGCTTTCTTT. Translation gives CASTPRGSHTEAFF.

J is TRBJ1-3 and V is TRBV5-6, with D uncertain. Germline lookup yields CDR1 SGHDT and CDR2 YYEEEE. The V and J ends lost 3 bases and 1 base respectively, with 17 bases between them. The CDR3 contains 17 residues. The CDR3 sequence is CASSWNKPGSSGNTIYF. CDR3 sequence (DNA): TGTGCCAGCAGCTGGAATAAACCCGGGAGTTCTGGAAACACCATATATTTT.

The chain has TRBV18 and TRBJ1-1; the match to TRBD1 covers 9 bases. The trim removed 6 bases at V and 3 bases at J, leaving 2 bases unmatched. The CDR3 sequence is 13 residues long. Germline assignment: CDR1 KGHSH and CDR2 LQKENI. The CDR3: CASSGDRDTEAFF. The CDR3 DNA reads TGTGCCAGCTCGGGGGACAGGGACACTGAAGCTTTCTTT.

The rearrangement links TRBV7-9 to TRBJ1-1, with D maybe TRBD1 (5 bases). The V end lost 8 bases, the J end lost 5 bases, and 15 bases lay between the germline ends. This CDR3 region has 13 residues. The germline CDR1 and CDR2 sequences are SEHNR and FQNEAQ (reference sequence). Here the CDR3 DNA reads TGTGCCAGCGGGCTGTATAGGGGAACTGAAGCTTTCTTT. Its translation is CASGLYRGTEAFF.